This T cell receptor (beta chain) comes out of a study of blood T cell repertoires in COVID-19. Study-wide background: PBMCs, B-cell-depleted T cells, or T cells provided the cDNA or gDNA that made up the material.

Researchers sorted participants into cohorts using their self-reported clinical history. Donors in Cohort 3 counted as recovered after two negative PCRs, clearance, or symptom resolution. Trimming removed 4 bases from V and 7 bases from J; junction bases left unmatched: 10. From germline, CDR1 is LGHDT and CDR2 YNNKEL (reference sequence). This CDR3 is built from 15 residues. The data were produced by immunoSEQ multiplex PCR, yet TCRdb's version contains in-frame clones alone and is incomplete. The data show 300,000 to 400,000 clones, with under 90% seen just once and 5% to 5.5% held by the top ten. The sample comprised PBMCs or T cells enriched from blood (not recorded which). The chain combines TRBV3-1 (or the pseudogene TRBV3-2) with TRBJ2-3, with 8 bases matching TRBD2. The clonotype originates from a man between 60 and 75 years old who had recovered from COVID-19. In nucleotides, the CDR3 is TGTGCCAGCAGCCCCTCCCCGACTAGCGCACATACGCAGTATTTT. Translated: CASSPSPTSAHTQYF.